This T cell receptor beta chain was identified during a study of blood T cell repertoires in COVID-19. Background on the study: Samples of COVID-19 (acute and convalescent) were obtained from the United States, Italy and Spain. T cells, B-cell-depleted T cells, or PBMCs supplied cDNA or gDNA.

Per the original data handling: Reference gene primer amplification gave estimated nucleated cell counts. Here immunoSEQ multiplex PCR was the method, and the copy in TCRdb shows in-frame clones only, minus some. Clone size and V and J calls were adopted from that table, with D and trimming inferred from the DNA. The data hold some 250,000 clones, with 75% to 90% observed a single time. This clone showed up just once. CDR1 and CDR2 from the germline V gene are LNHDA and SQIVND (reference sequence). The V gene lost 5 bases and the J gene lost 0 bases, with 13 bases spanning the gap. This CDR3 has 15 residues.

The sample consisted of peripheral blood. This clonotype was obtained from a man younger than 45 with active or convalescent COVID-19. The chain couples TRBV19 to TRBJ1-1; unclear D gene. CDR3 amino acids: CASSPSDWLNTEAFF. The DNA of the CDR3 is TGTGCCAGTAGTCCGTCGGACTGGTTGAACACTGAAGCTTTCTTT.